This T cell receptor beta chain derives from a study of blood T cell repertoires in COVID-19. Study background: Researchers got acute and convalescent COVID-19 samples from the United States, Italy and Spain. From T cells, B-cell-depleted T cells, or PBMCs came the material, which was cDNA or gDNA.

In the original processing: Amplification of reference gene primers was used by the study to estimate nucleated cell counts. The method was immunoSEQ multiplex PCR; TCRdb's version includes in-frame clones alone and lacks a portion of them. V and J calls plus clone size are reproduced from that table; the DNA served to infer D and trimming. Of 130,000 or so clones in the sample, approximately 80% were seen once. This CDR3 has 16 amino acids. Germline loops: CDR1 LNHDA, CDR2 SQIVND (reference sequence). Trimming shortened V by 3 bases and J by 4 bases, and 18 bases separated the two germline ends. This chain links TRBV19 with TRBJ1-2; D possibly corresponds to TRBD1 (6 bases). The sequencing sample was made of peripheral blood. This receptor was identified in a woman aged 55 to 70 with acute or convalescent COVID-19. In nucleotides, the CDR3 is TGTGCCAGTAGTATGGGGGGGACATTTCGCGTCTATGGCTACACCTTC. Residues: CASSMGGTFRVYGYTF.